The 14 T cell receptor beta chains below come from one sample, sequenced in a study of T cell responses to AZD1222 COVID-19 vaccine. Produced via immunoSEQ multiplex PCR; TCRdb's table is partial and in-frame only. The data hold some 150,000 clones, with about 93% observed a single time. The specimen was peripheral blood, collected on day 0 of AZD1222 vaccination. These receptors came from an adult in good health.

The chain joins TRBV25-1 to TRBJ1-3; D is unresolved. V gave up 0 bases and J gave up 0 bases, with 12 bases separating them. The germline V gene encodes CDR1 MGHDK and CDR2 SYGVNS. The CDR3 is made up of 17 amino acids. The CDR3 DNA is TGTGCCAGCAGTGAATATCCAGGATCGGGCTCTGGAAACACCATATATTTT. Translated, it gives CASSEYPGSGSGNTIYF.

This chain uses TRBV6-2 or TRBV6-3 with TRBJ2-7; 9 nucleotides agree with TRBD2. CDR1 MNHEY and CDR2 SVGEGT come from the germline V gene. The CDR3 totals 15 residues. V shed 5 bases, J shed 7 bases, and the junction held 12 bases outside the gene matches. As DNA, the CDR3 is TGTGCCAGCAGTGGCATTAGCGGGAGCCGGGGGGAGCAGTACTTC. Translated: CASSGISGSRGEQYF.

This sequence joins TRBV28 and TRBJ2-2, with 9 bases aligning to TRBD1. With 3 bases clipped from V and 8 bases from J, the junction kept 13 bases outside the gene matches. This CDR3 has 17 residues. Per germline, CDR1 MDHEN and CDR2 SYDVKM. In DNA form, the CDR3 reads TGTGCCAGCAGTTTTATCCGGACAGGGGCAGCCGTGGGGGAGCTGTTTTTT. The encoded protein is CASSFIRTGAAVGELFF.

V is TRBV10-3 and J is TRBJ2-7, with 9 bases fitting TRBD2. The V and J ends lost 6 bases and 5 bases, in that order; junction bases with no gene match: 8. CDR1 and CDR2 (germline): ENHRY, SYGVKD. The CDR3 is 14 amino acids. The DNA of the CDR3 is TGTGCCATCAGCCCGTATAGCGGGAGTAACGAGCAGTACTTC. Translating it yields CAISPYSGSNEQYF.

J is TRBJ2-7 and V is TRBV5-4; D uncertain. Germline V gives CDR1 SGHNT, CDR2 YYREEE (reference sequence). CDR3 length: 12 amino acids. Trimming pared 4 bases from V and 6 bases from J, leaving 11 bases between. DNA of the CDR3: TGTGCCAGCAGCCCGCACAGTGCCGAGCAGTACTTC. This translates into CASSPHSAEQYF.

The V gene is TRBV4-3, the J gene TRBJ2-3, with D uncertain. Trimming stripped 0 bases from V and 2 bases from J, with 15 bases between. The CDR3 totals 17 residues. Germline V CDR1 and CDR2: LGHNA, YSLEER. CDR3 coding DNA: TGCGCCAGCAGCCAAGAAACAGTGCCATCCTACACAGATACGCAGTATTTT. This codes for CASSQETVPSYTDTQYF.

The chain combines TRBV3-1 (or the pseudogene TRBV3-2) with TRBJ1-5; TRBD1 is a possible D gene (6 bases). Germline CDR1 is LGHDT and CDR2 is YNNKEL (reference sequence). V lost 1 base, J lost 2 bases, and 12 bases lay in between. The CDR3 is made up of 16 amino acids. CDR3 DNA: TGTGCCAGCAGCCAAGCCGGGGGCGGCGGCAATCAGCCCCAGCATTTT. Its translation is CASSQAGGGGNQPQHF.

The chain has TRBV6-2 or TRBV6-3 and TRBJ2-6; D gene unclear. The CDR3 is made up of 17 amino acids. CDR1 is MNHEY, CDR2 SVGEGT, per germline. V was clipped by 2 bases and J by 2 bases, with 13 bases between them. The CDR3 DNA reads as TGTGCCAGCAGTTACAATCGTCGGAGCCCTGGGGCCAACGTCCTGACTTTC. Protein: CASSYNRRSPGANVLTF.

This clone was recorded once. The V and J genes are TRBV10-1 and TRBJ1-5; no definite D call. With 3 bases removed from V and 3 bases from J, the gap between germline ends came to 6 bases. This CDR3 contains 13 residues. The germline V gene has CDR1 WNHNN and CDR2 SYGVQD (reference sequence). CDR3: CASSDGPNQPQHF. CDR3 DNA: TGCGCCAGCAGTGACGGGCCCAATCAGCCCCAGCATTTT.

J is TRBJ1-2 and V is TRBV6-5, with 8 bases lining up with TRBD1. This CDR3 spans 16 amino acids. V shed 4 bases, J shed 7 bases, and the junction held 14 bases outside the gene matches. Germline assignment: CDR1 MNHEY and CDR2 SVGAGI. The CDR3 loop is CASSLSPTYRGVGYTF. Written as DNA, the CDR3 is TGTGCCAGCAGTTTAAGCCCGACCTACAGGGGGGTTGGCTACACCTTC.

The CDR3 here is CASSYSRTVNTEAFF. The CDR3 DNA follows: TGTGCCAGCAGTTACTCAAGGACGGTGAACACTGAAGCTTTCTTT. The chain has TRBV6-2 or TRBV6-3 and TRBJ1-1; the D is unclear. In germline, CDR1 is MNHEY, CDR2 SVGEGT. The CDR3 is made up of 15 amino acids. V lost 0 bases and J 0 bases, leaving 8 bases between the germline ends.

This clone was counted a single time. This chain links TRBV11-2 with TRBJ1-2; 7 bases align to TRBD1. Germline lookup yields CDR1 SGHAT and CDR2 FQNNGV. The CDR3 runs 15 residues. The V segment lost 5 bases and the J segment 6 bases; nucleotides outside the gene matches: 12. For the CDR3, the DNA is TGTGCCAGCAGCCCCCCTGGGAGGGGGCGGGATGGCTACACCTTC. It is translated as CASSPPGRGRDGYTF.

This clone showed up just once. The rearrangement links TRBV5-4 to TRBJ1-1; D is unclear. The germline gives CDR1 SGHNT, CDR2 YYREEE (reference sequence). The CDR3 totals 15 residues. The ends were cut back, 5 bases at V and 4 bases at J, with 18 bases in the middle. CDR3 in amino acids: CASRREEGVGTEAFF. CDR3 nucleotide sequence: TGTGCCAGCAGACGGGAGGAAGGTGTGGGCACTGAAGCTTTCTTT.

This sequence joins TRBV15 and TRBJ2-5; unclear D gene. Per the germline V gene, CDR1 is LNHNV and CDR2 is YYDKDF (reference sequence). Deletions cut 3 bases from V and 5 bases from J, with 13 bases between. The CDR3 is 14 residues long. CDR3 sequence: CATSSELREETQYF. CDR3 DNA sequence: TGTGCCACCAGCAGTGAACTTCGAGAGGAGACCCAGTACTTC. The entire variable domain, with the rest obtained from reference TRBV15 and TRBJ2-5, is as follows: DAMVIQNPRYQVTQFGKPVTLSCSQTLNHNVMYWYQQKSSQAPKLLFHYYDKDFNNEADTPDNFQSRRPNTSFCFLDIRSPGLGDTAMYLCATSSELREETQYFGPGTRLLVL.